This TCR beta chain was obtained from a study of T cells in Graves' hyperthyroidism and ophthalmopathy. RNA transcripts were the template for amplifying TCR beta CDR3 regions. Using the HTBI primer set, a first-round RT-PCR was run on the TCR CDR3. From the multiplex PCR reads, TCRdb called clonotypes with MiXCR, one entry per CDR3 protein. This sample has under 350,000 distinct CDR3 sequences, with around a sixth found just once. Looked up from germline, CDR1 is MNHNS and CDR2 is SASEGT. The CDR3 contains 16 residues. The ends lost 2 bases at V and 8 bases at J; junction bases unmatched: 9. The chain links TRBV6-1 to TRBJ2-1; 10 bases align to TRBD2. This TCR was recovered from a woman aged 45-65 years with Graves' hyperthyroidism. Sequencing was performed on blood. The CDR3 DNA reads TGTGCCAGCAGTGAATTAGGAGCGGGAGGGCTGTATGAGCAGTTCTTC. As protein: CASSELGAGGLYEQFF.